The entry that follows covers one T cell receptor beta chain sequence. Measured with immunoSEQ multiplex PCR; TCRdb has only the in-frame clones, and not every one. The sample contains 150,000 to 200,000 clones, under 85% of which appear only once. This CDR3 region has 15 residues. V gave up 0 bases and J gave up 10 bases, with 14 bases separating them. Germline V gene data show CDR1 as SGHRS and CDR2 as YFSETQ. This specimen comes from a study of blood T cell repertoires in COVID-19. Recruited during active infection, patients (from Seattle) were subsequently followed longitudinally. V gene TRBV5-1 combines with J gene TRBJ1-6; the D gene is possibly TRBD1 (5 bases). The origin of this receptor is a woman between 65 and 79 years old with COVID-19, enrolled during active disease. Sequencing input: peripheral blood. The DNA for the CDR3 is TGCGCCAGCAGCTTGGCCGGAGGGGACCTATCACCCCTCCACTTT. Protein: CASSLAGGDLSPLHF. The variable domain in full, with the rest retrieved from reference TRBV5-1 and TRBJ1-6, is KAGVTQTPRYLIKTRGQQVTLSCSPISGHRSVSWYQQTPGQGLQFLFEYFSETQRNKGNFPGRFSGRQFSNSRSEMNVSTLELGDSALYLCASSLAGGDLSPLHFGNGTRLTVT.